This note documents a single T cell receptor beta chain sequence. These data come from a study of blood T cell repertoires in COVID-19. Background on the study: The study drew acute and convalescent COVID-19 samples from the United States, Italy and Spain. Nucleic acid was either cDNA or gDNA, and it came from T cells, B-cell-depleted T cells, or PBMCs.

As handled by the study authors: Nucleated cell counts were estimated from reference gene primer amplification. Sequencing used immunoSEQ multiplex PCR; TCRdb keeps in-frame clones, though not all of them. V, J and clone size reflect that table, while D and trimming were determined from the DNA. The sample yields about 200,000 clones, around 88% seen once. The ends were cut back, 6 bases at V and 2 bases at J, with 16 bases in the middle. The CDR3 has 15 amino acids. The germline V gene has CDR1 MNHEY and CDR2 SMNVEV (reference sequence). The sequenced material came from peripheral blood. J is TRBJ1-1 and V is TRBV27, with unresolved D. The sequence derives from a man aged 18 to 30 with active or convalescent COVID-19. As DNA, the CDR3 is TGTGCCAGCAGCACGCCAAGGGAGCCAAACACTGAAGCTTTCTTT. The encoded protein is CASSTPREPNTEAFF.